This T cell receptor (beta chain) was sequenced in a study of blood T cell repertoires in COVID-19. Overall study context: The cDNA or gDNA used as material had been derived from T cells, B-cell-depleted T cells, or PBMCs.

The length of the CDR3 is 14 residues. V was shortened by 3 bases and J by 5 bases, with 12 bases between the two germline ends. Germline CDR1 is KGHDR and CDR2 is SFDVKD. Repertoires were generated with immunoSEQ multiplex PCR, while TCRdb's copy carries only in-frame clones and drops some. Of approximately 390,000 clones detected, approximately 87% appear once; the ten largest clones hold about 9.4%. Those who participated ranged in age from roughly 18 to 90 years and resided in under 25 US areas. Recovery among Cohort 3 donors was established by two negative PCRs, clearance, or symptom resolution.

This sequence originates from a woman aged 45 to 65 who had recovered from COVID-19. V is TRBV24-1 and J is TRBJ2-5; D is possibly TRBD2 (5 bases). What was sequenced was PBMCs or T cells enriched from blood (not recorded which). In DNA, the CDR3 is TGTGCCACCAGTGATAACGGGGTGGGGGAGACCCAGTACTTC. It codes for CATSDNGVGETQYF.